This TCR beta chain stems from a study of T cell repertoires in cytomegalovirus infection. Study-level background: It was the public TCR beta signatures that indicated both CMV infection and matching HLA type. Findings and caveats of the study: What dominated the ex vivo response were HLA-C-restricted CMV-specific TCR beta clonotypes. There were carriers of CMV plus the relevant HLA, and cumulative public TCR beta family frequency identified them.

TCRdb called the reads again in MiXCR, with one record for every CDR3 protein. The sample lists roughly 570,000 distinct CDR3 sequences; 40% were seen once. Note on this clonotype: The antigen is not known.

The sequencing used cultured PBMCs, collected from culture after CMV antigen stimulation. This receptor was obtained from a human donor in good health (CMV status not recorded). Some clones in this sample may be carry-over from other donors' samples.

The CDR3 bases are TGTGCCTGGAGTGGCCTAGCGGGAGGGGTAGGATGGGAGCAGTTCTTC. It encodes CAWSGLAGGVGWEQFF. This chain joins TRBV30 and TRBJ2-1; 12 positions match TRBD2. This CDR3 comprises 16 residues. V was clipped by 1 base and J by 10 bases; unmatched bases: 11. The germline V gene has CDR1 GTSNPN and CDR2 SVGIG (reference sequence).